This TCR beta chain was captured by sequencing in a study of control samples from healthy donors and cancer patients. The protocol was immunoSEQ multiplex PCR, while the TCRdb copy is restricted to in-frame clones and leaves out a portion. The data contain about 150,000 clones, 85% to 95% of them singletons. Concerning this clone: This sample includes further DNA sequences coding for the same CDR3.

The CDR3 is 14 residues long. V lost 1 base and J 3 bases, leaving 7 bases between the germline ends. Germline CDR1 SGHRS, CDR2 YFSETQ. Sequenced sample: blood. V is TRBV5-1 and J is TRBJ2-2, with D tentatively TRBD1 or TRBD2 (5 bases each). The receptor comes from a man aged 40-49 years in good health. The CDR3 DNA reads TGCGCCAGCAGCTTGAGAGGGGACACCGGGGAGCTGTTTTTT. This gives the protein CASSLRGDTGELFF.